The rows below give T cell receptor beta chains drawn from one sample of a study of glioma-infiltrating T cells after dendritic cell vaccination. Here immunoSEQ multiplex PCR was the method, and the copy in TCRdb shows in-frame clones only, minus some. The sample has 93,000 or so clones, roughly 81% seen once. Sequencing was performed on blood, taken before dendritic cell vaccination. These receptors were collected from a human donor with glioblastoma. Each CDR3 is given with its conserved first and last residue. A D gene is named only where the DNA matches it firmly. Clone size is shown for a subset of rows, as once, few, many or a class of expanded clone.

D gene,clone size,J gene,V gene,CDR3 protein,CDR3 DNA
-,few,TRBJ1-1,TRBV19,CASSPPRVAGTEAFF,TGTGCCAGTAGTCCCCCGAGGGTCGCGGGCACTGAAGCTTTCTTT
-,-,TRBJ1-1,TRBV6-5,CASSYIDRSQAFF,TGTGCCAGCAGTTATATCGACAGGTCTCAGGCTTTCTTT
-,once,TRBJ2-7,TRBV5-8,CASSPQEGNYEQYF,TGTGCCAGCAGCCCCCAGGAGGGTAACTACGAGCAGTACTTC
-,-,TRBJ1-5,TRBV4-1,CASSQDPLSNQPQHF,TGCGCCAGCAGCCAAGATCCCCTGAGTAATCAGCCCCAGCATTTT
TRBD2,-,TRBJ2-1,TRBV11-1,CASSSSTGGLTLEQFF,TGTGCCAGCAGCTCTTCCACGGGGGGACTAACTCTTGAGCAGTTCTTC
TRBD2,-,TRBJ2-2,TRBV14,CASSPFSGAAVGELFF,TGTGCCAGCAGCCCGTTTAGCGGGGCAGCGGTCGGGGAGCTGTTTTTT
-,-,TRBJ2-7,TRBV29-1,CSVENGSSYEQYF,TGCAGCGTTGAGAACGGGAGTTCCTACGAGCAGTACTTC
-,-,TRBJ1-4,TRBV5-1,CASSLPGSSTNEKLFF,TGCGCCAGCAGCTTGCCAGGGTCCTCCACTAATGAAAAACTGTTTTTT
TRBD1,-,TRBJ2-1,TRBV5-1,CASSLGQGGGNEQFF,TGCGCCAGCAGCCTGGGACAGGGGGGAGGGAATGAGCAGTTCTTC
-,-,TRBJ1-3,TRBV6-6,CASRSQGISGNTIYF,TGTGCCAGCAGAAGCCAGGGGATCTCTGGAAACACCATATATTTT
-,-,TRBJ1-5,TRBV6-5,CASSEGPAGQPQHF,TGTGCCAGCAGTGAAGGACCAGCGGGTCAGCCCCAGCATTTT
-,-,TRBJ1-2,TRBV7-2,CASSLARVDGYTF,TGTGCCAGCAGCTTAGCCAGGGTAGATGGCTACACCTTC
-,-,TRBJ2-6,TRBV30,CASSLGASSGANVLTF,TGTGCCTCCTCCCTAGGGGCCAGCTCTGGGGCCAACGTCCTGACTTTC
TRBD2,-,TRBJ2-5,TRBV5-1,CASSDGLAGVGETQYF,TGCGCCAGCAGCGACGGACTAGCGGGGGTAGGAGAGACCCAGTACTTC
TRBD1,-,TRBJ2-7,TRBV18,CASSPPGGNYEQYF,TGTGCCAGCTCACCCCCAGGGGGCAACTACGAGCAGTACTTC
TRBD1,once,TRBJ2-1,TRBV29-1,CSAAGTGGFNEQFF,TGCAGCGCGGCCGGGACAGGGGGTTTCAATGAGCAGTTCTTC
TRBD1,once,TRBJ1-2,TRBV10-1,CASTRATGQDYGYTF,TGCGCCAGCACCAGAGCGACCGGACAGGACTATGGCTACACCTTC
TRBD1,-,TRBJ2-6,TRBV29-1,CSVLGQGPGANVLTF,TGCAGCGTCCTTGGACAGGGCCCTGGGGCCAACGTCCTGACTTTC
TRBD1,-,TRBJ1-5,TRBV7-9,CASSSVTTGEKPQHF,TGTGCCAGCAGCTCCGTGACGACAGGGGAAAAGCCCCAGCATTTT
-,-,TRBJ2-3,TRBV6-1,CAPTVHSITSDTQYF,TGTGCCCCCACGGTTCACAGCATTACCTCAGATACGCAGTATTTT
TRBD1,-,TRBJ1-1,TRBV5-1,CASSTGDRAGTEAFF,TGCGCCAGCAGCACCGGGGACAGGGCCGGGACTGAAGCTTTCTTT
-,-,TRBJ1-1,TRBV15,CATSSDKDTEAFF,TGTGCCACCAGCAGCGACAAGGACACTGAAGCTTTCTTT
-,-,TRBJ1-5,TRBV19,CASSIEGGQPQHF,TGTGCCAGTAGTATAGAAGGGGGTCAGCCCCAGCATTTT
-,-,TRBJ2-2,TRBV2,CASEEGPGTGELFF,TGTGCCAGCGAGGAGGGCCCTGGGACCGGGGAGCTGTTTTTT
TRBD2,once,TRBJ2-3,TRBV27,CASRQLAGAVGTQYF,TGTGCCAGCAGGCAACTAGCGGGTGCTGTCGGTACGCAGTATTTT
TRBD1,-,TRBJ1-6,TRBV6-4,CASRGQGNSPLHF,TGTGCCAGCAGGGGACAGGGGAATTCACCCCTCCACTTT
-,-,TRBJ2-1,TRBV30,CAGRQGRANYNEQFF,TGTGCCGGACGACAGGGGAGGGCTAATTACAATGAGCAGTTCTTC
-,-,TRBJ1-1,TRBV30,CAWSPGQLQAFF,TGTGCCTGGAGTCCAGGACAGCTTCAAGCTTTCTTT
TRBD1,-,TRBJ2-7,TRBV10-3,CAISGDRGNEQYF,TGTGCCATCAGTGGGGACAGGGGGAACGAGCAGTACTTC
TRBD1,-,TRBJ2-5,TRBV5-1,CASSSTGAQETQYF,TGCGCCAGCAGCTCTACAGGGGCCCAAGAGACCCAGTACTTC
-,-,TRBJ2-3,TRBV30,CAWSSQGHTQYF,TGTGCCTGGAGTAGCCAGGGGCATACGCAGTATTTT
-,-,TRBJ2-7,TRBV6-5,CASSFDNYEQYF,TGTGCCAGCAGTTTTGACAATTACGAGCAGTACTTC
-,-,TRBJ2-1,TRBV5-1,CASSLLRDEQFF,TGCGCCAGCAGCTTGTTACGCGATGAGCAGTTCTTC
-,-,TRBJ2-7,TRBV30,CAWRGTAYEQYF,TGTGCCTGGAGGGGCACAGCCTACGAGCAGTACTTC
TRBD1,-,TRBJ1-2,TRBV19,CASSTGQGEGYGYTF,TGTGCCAGTAGTACCGGACAGGGGGAGGGCTATGGCTACACCTTC
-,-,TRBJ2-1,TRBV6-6,CASRPGMSSYNEQFF,TGTGCCAGCAGGCCAGGGATGAGCTCCTACAATGAGCAGTTCTTC
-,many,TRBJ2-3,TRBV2,CASSSYTDTQYF,TGTGCCAGCAGTTCGTACACAGATACGCAGTATTTT
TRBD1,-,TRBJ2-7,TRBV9,CASSVGGQGNHEQYF,TGTGCCAGCAGCGTAGGTGGACAGGGGAACCACGAGCAGTACTTC